This TCR beta chain originates from a study of cytomegalovirus exposure and HLA in healthy donors. Findings and caveats of the study: The study designated fewer than 200 TCR beta chains cytomegalovirus-associated. A later analysis reportedly identified an Asian-associated ancestry cluster as carrying fewer N-insertions than the approximately 640-donor mean. Later, an analysis showed that TCR beta chains associated with HLA were more clonally expanded than others that were equally common.

As for this clone: Its antigen is still unknown. This specimen includes other DNA sequences encoding the same CDR3.

The CDR3 extends over 14 amino acids. Trimming removed 4 bases at V and 3 bases at J, with 10 bases between. CDR1 and CDR2 from the germline V gene are SGHAT and FQNNGV. PCR employed 60 Vbeta and 13 Jbeta primers. Method: immunoSEQ multiplex PCR; TCRdb's copy keeps in-frame clones and lacks some. Among 120,000 to 150,000 clones listed, around 77% were seen once. Sequencing was carried out using PBMCs. This TCR derives from a woman aged 45-59 years in good health and CMV-seronegative. The V gene is TRBV11-2, the J gene TRBJ1-3; D is unresolved. The CDR3 region is CASSSRLLGNTIYF. CDR3 coding DNA: TGTGCCAGCAGCTCTAGGTTACTTGGAAACACCATATATTTT.